This T cell receptor (beta chain) was sequenced in a study of T cell changes during pregnancy in multiple sclerosis. Looked up from germline, CDR1 is MNHNS and CDR2 is SASEGT. The CDR3 totals 12 residues. Trimming stripped 7 bases from V and 6 bases from J, with 11 bases between. Profiled with immunoSEQ multiplex PCR; TCRdb holds only in-frame clones, not every one. The repertoire holds about 40,000 clones, with approximately 89% as singletons. Sequenced here: peripheral blood, sampled in the first trimester of pregnancy. The source of this sequence is a female donor in good health, enrolled as a control in a pregnancy study. V and J are TRBV6-1 and TRBJ2-3, with D perhaps matching TRBD1 (5 bases). CDR3 nucleotide sequence: TGTGCCAGCACCCAACCAGGGGATACGCAGTATTTT. Amino acid sequence: CASTQPGDTQYF.